These 23 T cell receptor beta chains were all obtained from the same sample, sequenced in a study of vaccination effects on CD4 cells after COVID-19. Scientists isolated CD4+ T cells after an approximately 11-day culture period ended. SARS-CoV-2 infected the person between March and December 2020, as confirmed by PCR. Each participant was given two doses of one vaccine (BNT162b2 or mRNA-1273). The table came from immunoSEQ multiplex PCR; TCRdb's copy has only in-frame clones and leaves some out. The table records over 35,000 clones, approximately 82% of them present only once. What these receptors recognize is not known. This sample comprised CD4+ T cells from PBMCs cultured without peptide, obtained after COVID-19 vaccination. Every receptor here comes from a human donor who had a prior SARS-CoV-2 infection.

The chain joins TRBV24-1 to TRBJ1-2; 8 bases align to TRBD1. V trimming: 4 bases; J trimming: 8 bases; junction bases outside the gene matches: 11. The CDR3 has 15 amino acids. Germline CDR1 reads KGHDR; CDR2 reads SFDVKD. DNA of the CDR3: TGTGCCACCAGTGACCTAGGACAGGGCGTGGAGGGCTACACCTTC. This gives the protein CATSDLGQGVEGYTF.

This chain connects TRBV27 to TRBJ2-2; D unclear. The CDR3 loop spans 14 amino acids. Per the germline V gene, CDR1 is MNHEY and CDR2 is SMNVEV (reference sequence). V gave up 0 bases and J gave up 0 bases, with 2 bases separating them. The CDR3 loop is CASSLSPNTGELFF. CDR3 DNA sequence: TGTGCCAGCAGTTTATCTCCGAACACCGGGGAGCTGTTTTTT.

This clone has only one observation. The CDR3 reads CASSLASSGGQKTQYF. The CDR3 DNA reads as TGCGCCAGCAGCTTGGCGTCTAGCGGGGGTCAGAAGACCCAGTACTTC. The genes are TRBV5-1 and TRBJ2-5, with TRBD2 identical over 10 bases. CDR1 and CDR2 (germline): SGHRS, YFSETQ. This CDR3 has 16 amino acids. Trimming cost V 0 bases and J 6 bases; bases outside gene matches: 8.

CDR3 amino acids: CSASEREFNYGYTF. DNA of the CDR3: TGCAGTGCTAGTGAGCGGGAGTTTAACTATGGCTACACCTTC. J is TRBJ1-2 and V is TRBV20-1; D ambiguous. V was clipped by 3 bases and J by 1 base, with 12 bases between them. This CDR3 comprises 14 residues. Germline CDR1 reads DFQATT; CDR2 reads SNEGSKA (reference sequence).

DNA of the CDR3: TGTGCCAGCTCACCGTTCCCGGACACTGAAGCTTTCTTT. This sequence encodes CASSPFPDTEAFF. The chain is built from TRBV18 and TRBJ1-1; D gene unclear. V lost 3 bases and J 3 bases, leaving 8 bases between the germline ends. From germline, CDR1 is KGHSH and CDR2 LQKENI. This CDR3 is built from 13 residues.

This chain's CDR3 is CASSESGGTWRGYTF. The CDR3, as DNA: TGTGCCAGCAGTGAATCGGGGGGAACATGGAGGGGCTACACCTTC. The V gene is TRBV25-1, the J gene TRBJ1-2, with a weak D call TRBD1 (5 bases). Germline CDR1 and CDR2: MGHDK and SYGVNS. V was trimmed by 1 base and J by 8 bases, leaving 17 bases between them. The CDR3 runs 15 residues.

The chain carries TRBV5-1 and TRBJ2-1, with unresolved D. V lost 4 bases to trimming and J lost 5 bases, with 10 bases between them. The CDR3 spans 13 residues. Germline CDR1 is SGHRS and CDR2 is YFSETQ. In DNA, the CDR3 is TGCGCCAGCAGCATTGGCGATAACAATGAGCAGTTCTTC. It codes for CASSIGDNNEQFF.

The rearrangement joins TRBV29-1 to TRBJ1-2; 12 positions agree with TRBD1. CDR1 and CDR2 from the germline V gene are SQVTM and ANQGSEA. The V and J ends lost 7 bases and 8 bases, in that order; junction bases with no gene match: 11. The CDR3 spans 14 residues. The CDR3 loop reads CSAAPGTGGAGYTF. The CDR3 DNA reads as TGCAGCGCTGCCCCCGGGACAGGGGGCGCGGGCTACACCTTC.

This chain connects TRBV28 to TRBJ2-3; 9 positions match TRBD2. Germline V CDR1 and CDR2: MDHEN, SYDVKM. Germline trimming cut 8 bases from V and 4 bases from J; bases unmatched to any gene: 10. The CDR3 consists of 15 residues. The CDR3 protein is CASPPLAGVPDTQYF. CDR3 DNA: TGTGCCAGCCCCCCACTAGCGGGTGTACCAGATACGCAGTATTTT. The whole variable domain, remainder taken from reference TRBV28 and TRBJ2-3, is DVKVTQSSRYLVKRTGEKVFLECVQDMDHENMFWYRQDPGLGLRLIYFSYDVKMKEKGDIPEGYSVSREKKERFSLILESASTNQTSMYLCASPPLAGVPDTQYFGPGTRLTVL.

This chain connects TRBV24-1 to TRBJ1-2; D is unresolved. This CDR3 has 14 amino acids. From germline, CDR1 is KGHDR and CDR2 SFDVKD. The V end was cut by 3 bases, the J end by 4 bases, with 11 bases between. The CDR3 DNA reads TGTGCCACCAGTGATACAACAGCAGCCTATGGCTACACCTTC. Translation: CATSDTTAAYGYTF.

The table lists this clone with a few counts. The V gene is TRBV5-1, the J gene TRBJ1-2; possibly TRBD1 for D (6 bases). There are 14 residues in the CDR3. Per the germline V gene, CDR1 is SGHRS and CDR2 is YFSETQ. V gave up 7 bases and J gave up 8 bases, with 21 bases separating them. CDR3 region: CASASITGSQGYTF. For the CDR3, the DNA is TGCGCCAGCGCGTCAATCACAGGGTCACAGGGCTACACCTTC.

V is TRBV5-1 and J is TRBJ2-5; D call uncertain. The CDR3 is made up of 13 amino acids. Trimming stripped 1 base from V and 3 bases from J, with 7 bases between. Germline CDR1 is SGHRS and CDR2 is YFSETQ. This CDR3 reads CASSLLAEETQYF. Written as DNA, the CDR3 is TGCGCCAGCAGCTTGTTGGCAGAAGAGACCCAGTACTTC. Full variable domain (remainder filled in from reference TRBV5-1 and TRBJ2-5): KAGVTQTPRYLIKTRGQQVTLSCSPISGHRSVSWYQQTPGQGLQFLFEYFSETQRNKGNFPGRFSGRQFSNSRSEMNVSTLELGDSALYLCASSLLAEETQYFGPGTRLLVL.

This clone was detected once. The J gene is TRBJ1-1, the V gene TRBV5-1; D call uncertain. The CDR3 is made up of 15 amino acids. Germline V lookup: CDR1 SGHRS, CDR2 YFSETQ. V gave up 3 bases and J gave up 3 bases, with 15 bases separating them. CDR3 region: CASSWVGSRDTEAFF. As DNA, the CDR3 is TGCGCCAGCAGCTGGGTAGGGAGCCGGGACACTGAAGCTTTCTTT.

Concerning this clone: At one end, the junction sequence differs from germline, possibly due to a read error. This chain joins TRBV27 and TRBJ1-1, with TRBD1 matching over 10 bases. This CDR3 comprises 15 residues. Per germline, CDR1 MNHEY and CDR2 SMNVEV (reference sequence). CDR3 protein: CASSSRDRGSTEVFF. In DNA form, the CDR3 reads TGTGCCAGCAGTTCGCGGGACAGGGGTAGCACTGAAGTTTTCTTT.

This chain uses TRBV18 with TRBJ1-1; D gene ambiguous. Trimming removed 4 bases at V and 1 base at J, with 7 bases between. Germline CDR1 is KGHSH and CDR2 is LQKENI. The CDR3 extends over 13 amino acids. The DNA of the CDR3 is TGTGCCAGCTCACAGAATGAGAACACTGAAGCTTTCTTT. Translation: CASSQNENTEAFF.

The chain links TRBV5-6 to TRBJ1-3, with 11 positions matching TRBD1. Germline loops: CDR1 SGHDT, CDR2 YYEEEE. V lost 4 bases and J lost 2; bases outside the gene matches: 5. The CDR3 is made up of 16 amino acids. The CDR3 spells CASSVGTGGAGNTIYF. CDR3 nucleotide sequence: TGTGCCAGCAGCGTTGGGACAGGGGGTGCTGGAAACACCATATATTTT.

CDR3 bases: TGTGCCAGCAGCTTAACCAGATCGCTCACCGGGGAGCTGTTTTTT. Amino acids: CASSLTRSLTGELFF. The chain recombines TRBV7-3 with TRBJ2-2; unclear D gene. The CDR3 is made up of 15 amino acids. Germline V CDR1 and CDR2: SGHTA, FQGTGA. V dropped 0 bases and J dropped 4 bases, with 9 bases sitting between them.

This clone was picked up one time. This rearrangement joins TRBV30 to TRBJ1-6, with D hard to call. V lost 2 bases, J lost 1 base, and 6 bases lay in between. This CDR3 has 14 residues. CDR1 and CDR2 (germline): GTSNPN, SVGIG (reference sequence). This chain's CDR3 is CAWSKVSYNSPLHF. DNA of the CDR3: TGTGCCTGGAGTAAGGTATCCTATAATTCACCCCTCCACTTT. Full variable domain (outside the CDR3, taken from reference TRBV30 and TRBJ1-6): SQTIHQWPATLVQPVGSPLSLECTVEGTSNPNLYWYRQAAGRGLQLLFYSVGIGQISSEVPQNLSASRPQDRQFILSSKKLLLSDSGFYLCAWSKVSYNSPLHFGNGTRLTVT.

This clone was counted a few times. This chain uses TRBV5-1 with TRBJ2-7; D not certain. V was clipped by 0 bases and J by 1 base, with 8 bases between them. CDR1 and CDR2 (germline): SGHRS, YFSETQ. The CDR3 covers 14 residues. CDR3: CASSLEWGSYEQYF. In nucleotides, the CDR3 is TGCGCCAGCAGCTTGGAGTGGGGTTCCTACGAGCAGTACTTC.

This sequence joins TRBV4-1 and TRBJ1-2, with D hard to call. This CDR3 comprises 18 residues. In germline, CDR1 is MGHRA, CDR2 YSYEKL. Trimming removed 4 bases from V and 1 base from J, with 22 bases in between. The CDR3 spells CASSPQSSQTGVNYGYTF. The DNA of the CDR3 is TGCGCCAGCAGCCCGCAAAGCTCTCAGACTGGCGTTAACTATGGCTACACCTTC.

V usage is TRBV4-2 and J usage is TRBJ2-2, with 10 bases lining up with TRBD1. This CDR3 is built from 15 residues. Germline CDR1 and CDR2: LGHNA and YNFKEQ. Trimming took 4 bases from V and 7 from J; bases not matched to a gene: 6. CDR3 bases: TGTGCCAGCAGCCGGACGGACAGGGGGAACGGGGAGCTGTTTTTT. Its protein product is CASSRTDRGNGELFF.

The chain uses TRBV11-3 and TRBJ2-3; D uncertain. Trimming took 0 bases from V and 2 from J, leaving 9 bases between them. This CDR3 is 15 amino acids long. Germline values: CDR1 SGHNT, CDR2 YENEEA. As DNA, the CDR3 is TGTGCCAGCAGCTTAGATGGGTATACCACAGATACGCAGTATTTT. Its protein product is CASSLDGYTTDTQYF.

The chain uses TRBV28 and TRBJ1-5, with D perhaps matching TRBD1 (6 bases). From germline, CDR1 is MDHEN and CDR2 SYDVKM. V lost 5 bases and J 2 bases, leaving 16 bases between the germline ends. The CDR3 is made up of 16 amino acids. This CDR3 reads CASSLAGQFGNQPQHF. Here the CDR3 DNA reads TGTGCCAGCAGTCTTGCGGGACAATTTGGCAATCAGCCCCAGCATTTT.